A single sample gave rise to the 28 T cell receptor beta chains below, sequenced in a study of blood T cell repertoires in COVID-19 (dated by TCRdb to about 2020). Library generation was performed with the immunoSEQ multiplex PCR assay. Entries here come from immuneACCESS through TCRdb and include only in-frame sequences with V and J called. Some clones fail to appear in such tables; in the studies checked, an unresolved V gene covers under half of the shortfall, and the cause of the remainder is unknown. Here the sample has roughly 140,000 clones; approximately 80% occur a single time. The biggest ten clones account for nearly 10% of the sample. The sample taken for sequencing was peripheral blood. Every receptor here comes from a woman between 45 and 60 years old with acute or convalescent COVID-19.

This chain connects TRBV12-3 or TRBV12-4 to TRBJ1-6; D not certain. This CDR3 is built from 13 residues. Trimming cost V 4 bases and J 9 bases, with 10 bases left between them. CDR3 amino acids: CASSSEGGSPLHF. The CDR3 DNA reads as TGTGCCAGCAGTTCCGAGGGTGGTTCACCCCTCCACTTT.

Only one count was recorded for this clone. V usage is TRBV5-1 and J usage is TRBJ2-5, with D maybe TRBD1 (6 bases). The CDR3 length is 13 residues. Per germline, CDR1 SGHRS and CDR2 YFSETQ. Trimming pared 2 bases from V and 2 bases from J, leaving 7 bases between. The CDR3 reads CASSFQGQETQYF. The CDR3, as DNA: TGCGCCAGCAGCTTTCAGGGGCAAGAGACCCAGTACTTC.

This chain links TRBV7-2 with TRBJ1-2; TRBD1 might be the D (5 bases). Trimming left V 2 bases short and J 4 bases short, with 17 bases between. The germline gives CDR1 SGHTA, CDR2 FQGNSA. The CDR3 loop spans 16 amino acids. The CDR3 DNA sequence: TGTGCCAGCAGCTTAAGCGGGACCTCTTTCGCCTATGGCTACACCTTC. As protein: CASSLSGTSFAYGYTF.

The chain employs TRBV4-3 and TRBJ1-2; D is perhaps TRBD1 (6 bases). Looked up from germline, CDR1 is LGHNA and CDR2 is YSLEER. Deletions cut 5 bases from V and 4 bases from J, with 11 bases between. The CDR3 covers 13 residues. CDR3 nucleotides: TGCGCCAGCAGCAGGGACACGACCTATGGCTACACCTTC. Translating gives CASSRDTTYGYTF.

The genes are TRBV7-3 and TRBJ2-3; D perhaps matches TRBD1 (5 bases). The V end lost 5 bases, the J end lost 4 bases, and 16 bases lay between the germline ends. The CDR3 is 15 amino acids. Germline assignment: CDR1 SGHTA and CDR2 FQGTGA. This CDR3 reads CASSRDSAPPDTQYF. The CDR3 bases are TGTGCCAGCAGCAGAGACAGCGCCCCACCAGATACGCAGTATTTT.

The chain uses TRBV6-2 or TRBV6-3 and TRBJ2-5, with 14 bases fitting TRBD2. CDR1 is MNHEY and CDR2 is SVGEGT in the germline V gene. This CDR3 region has 16 residues. V was clipped by 5 bases and J by 5 bases; unmatched bases: 7. This CDR3 reads CASSRGLAGAPETQYF. For the CDR3, the DNA is TGTGCCAGCAGTCGGGGACTAGCGGGGGCGCCGGAGACCCAGTACTTC.

CDR3: CASRDPGELFF. The CDR3, as DNA: TGTGCCAGCCGAGATCCCGGGGAGCTGTTTTTT. The V call is TRBV6-5, the J call TRBJ2-2; D is undetermined. This CDR3 contains 11 residues. V gave up 8 bases and J gave up 6 bases, with 7 bases separating them. Germline values: CDR1 MNHEY, CDR2 SVGAGI.

A single count supports this clone. The chain couples TRBV19 to TRBJ2-2, with 10 positions matching TRBD1. There are 18 residues in the CDR3. V was pared by 1 base and J by 4 bases, with 9 bases of the junction left unmatched. Looked up from germline, CDR1 is LNHDA and CDR2 is SQIVND (reference sequence). The CDR3 region is CASSIGLRQGAGTGELFF. The CDR3, as DNA: TGTGCCAGTAGTATAGGCCTAAGACAGGGGGCGGGCACCGGGGAGCTGTTTTTT.

The chain employs TRBV6-5 and TRBJ2-7; D may be TRBD1 (6 bases). This CDR3 spans 15 amino acids. In germline, CDR1 is MNHEY, CDR2 SVGAGI. Trimming took off 7 bases at V and 3 bases at J, with 19 bases between the two ends. The CDR3 region is CASTASIDRFYEQYF. CDR3 nucleotides: TGTGCCAGCACCGCCTCTATTGACAGGTTCTACGAGCAGTACTTC.

The V gene is TRBV18, the J gene TRBJ1-5; TRBD1 agrees at 12 bases. V lost 2 bases to trimming and J lost 6 bases; unmatched junction nucleotides: 5. Germline CDR1 and CDR2: KGHSH and LQKENI. The CDR3 consists of 16 residues. The CDR3 here is CASSPGTGGISQPQHF. The CDR3 DNA is TGTGCCAGCTCACCAGGGACAGGGGGCATTAGTCAGCCCCAGCATTTT.

The rearrangement uses TRBV7-6 and TRBJ2-2; TRBD2 agrees at 10 bases. Trimming took 2 bases from V and 1 from J; bases not matched to a gene: 4. The CDR3 extends over 17 amino acids. The V gene's germline CDR1 is SGHVS and CDR2 FNYEAQ. The CDR3: CASSLRAGGLNTGELFF. The CDR3, as DNA: TGTGCCAGCAGCTTAAGAGCGGGAGGGCTGAACACCGGGGAGCTGTTTTTT.

The rearrangement links TRBV19 to TRBJ1-6, with D perhaps matching TRBD1 (5 bases). This CDR3 comprises 13 residues. Trimming took 3 bases from V and 13 from J, leaving 13 bases between them. From germline, CDR1 is LNHDA and CDR2 SQIVND (reference sequence). In DNA, the CDR3 is TGTGCCAGTAGTATTCAGGGTTTAACGCCCCTCCACTTT. Residues: CASSIQGLTPLHF.

The CDR3 reads CASSFGNLQFF. The CDR3 DNA reads as TGTGCCAGCAGTTTTGGCAATCTGCAGTTCTTC. The rearrangement joins TRBV12-3 or TRBV12-4 to TRBJ2-1; D unresolved. The CDR3 loop spans 11 amino acids. V lost 3 bases and J lost 12, with 9 bases in between.

The chain combines TRBV5-1 with TRBJ2-1, with D perhaps TRBD1 (5 bases). The CDR3 totals 11 residues. Looked up from germline, CDR1 is SGHRS and CDR2 is YFSETQ. V was pared by 4 bases and J by 9 bases, with 8 bases between. The chain's CDR3 is CASSLQVEQFF. The CDR3 bases are TGCGCCAGCAGCCTACAGGTTGAGCAGTTCTTC.

This chain uses TRBV27 with TRBJ1-2, with 9 bases that match TRBD1. V dropped 0 bases and J dropped 6; count of bases not matched to a gene: 5. CDR3 length equals 15 residues. Germline V gene lookup returns CDR1 MNHEY and CDR2 SMNVEV (reference sequence). Here the CDR3 DNA reads TGTGCCAGCAGTTTATCTCTCGGACAGGGGCATGGCTACACCTTC. Protein: CASSLSLGQGHGYTF.

As concerns this clone: The sample contains more than one DNA sequence encoding this CDR3. Here the CDR3 DNA reads TGTGCCAGCAGCCGAGATAACACCGGGGAGCTGTTTTTT. Translated: CASSRDNTGELFF. The chain carries TRBV7-3 and TRBJ2-2; D ambiguous. Germline CDR1 reads SGHTA; CDR2 reads FQGTGA. This CDR3 is built from 13 residues. The V and J ends lost 5 bases and 2 bases respectively, with 6 bases between them. The full variable domain, in which reference TRBV7-3 and TRBJ2-2 provide the parts outside the CDR3, is GAGVSQTPSNKVTEKGKYVELRCDPISGHTALYWYRQSLGQGPEFLIYFQGTGAADDSGLPNDRFFAVRPEGSVSTLKIQRTERGDSAVYLCASSRDNTGELFFGEGSRLTVL.

The V gene is TRBV29-1, the J gene TRBJ2-3, with a possible D match to TRBD1 (5 bases). V gave up 3 bases and J gave up 6 bases, with 13 bases separating them. The CDR3 has 13 amino acids. Germline V CDR1 and CDR2: SQVTM, ANQGSEA. CDR3 loop: CSVDRATRDTQYF. For the CDR3, the DNA is TGCAGCGTTGACAGGGCCACTCGGGATACGCAGTATTTT.

V gene TRBV5-1 combines with J gene TRBJ1-3; 10 bases are a match to TRBD1. V lost 2 bases, J lost 0 bases, and 8 bases stayed unmatched. Germline V gives CDR1 SGHRS, CDR2 YFSETQ. The CDR3 extends over 18 amino acids. The CDR3 DNA sequence: TGCGCCAGCAGCTTCGGGGCGGGACAGGGGATCTCTGGAAACACCATATATTTT. This translates into CASSFGAGQGISGNTIYF. The variable domain in full, with the rest retrieved from reference TRBV5-1 and TRBJ1-3, is KAGVTQTPRYLIKTRGQQVTLSCSPISGHRSVSWYQQTPGQGLQFLFEYFSETQRNKGNFPGRFSGRQFSNSRSEMNVSTLELGDSALYLCASSFGAGQGISGNTIYFGEGSWLTVV.

The chain combines TRBV12-5 with TRBJ2-2; perhaps TRBD1 as D (5 bases). V was trimmed by 1 base and J by 5 bases, leaving 8 bases between them. The CDR3 extends over 14 amino acids. Per the germline V gene, CDR1 is LGHNT and CDR2 is FRNRAP. The CDR3 coding sequence is TGTGCTAGTGGTTTGGGCAGGGCAACCGGGGAGCTGTTTTTT. Protein: CASGLGRATGELFF. The variable domain in full, completed from reference TRBV12-5 and TRBJ2-2, reads DARVTQTPRHKVTEMGQEVTMRCQPILGHNTVFWYRQTMMQGLELLAYFRNRAPLDDSGMPKDRFSAEMPDATLATLKIQPSEPRDSAVYFCASGLGRATGELFFGEGSRLTVL.

This clone was picked up a small number of times. The gene calls are TRBV5-1 and TRBJ1-1; D might be TRBD1 (5 bases). The CDR3 is made up of 15 amino acids. V gave up 0 bases and J gave up 3 bases, with 12 bases separating them. CDR1 and CDR2 from the germline V gene are SGHRS and YFSETQ. CDR3 bases: TGCGCCAGCAGCTTGGTTATCGGAGGGGACACTGAAGCTTTCTTT. As protein: CASSLVIGGDTEAFF.

This chain joins TRBV28 and TRBJ1-5, with 8 bases matching TRBD1. The CDR3 spans 14 residues. The germline CDR1 and CDR2 sequences are MDHEN and SYDVKM. The V segment lost 5 bases and the J segment 6 bases; nucleotides outside the gene matches: 6. For the CDR3, the DNA is TGTGCCAGCAGTCCGTCGGACAGGGCTCAGCCCCAGCATTTT. Encoded protein: CASSPSDRAQPQHF. The complete variable domain, with remaining parts taken from reference TRBV28 and TRBJ1-5, reads DVKVTQSSRYLVKRTGEKVFLECVQDMDHENMFWYRQDPGLGLRLIYFSYDVKMKEKGDIPEGYSVSREKKERFSLILESASTNQTSMYLCASSPSDRAQPQHFGDGTRLSIL.

This rearrangement joins TRBV5-6 to TRBJ1-4, with unresolved D. The V and J ends lost 4 bases and 5 bases respectively, with 15 bases between them. This CDR3 is built from 15 residues. The germline V gene has CDR1 SGHDT and CDR2 YYEEEE. The CDR3 protein is CASSGTNRGNEKLFF. CDR3 in DNA: TGTGCCAGCAGCGGCACAAACCGGGGAAATGAAAAACTGTTTTTT.

This sequence joins TRBV3-1 (or the pseudogene TRBV3-2) and TRBJ1-3, with TRBD1 as a possible D gene (5 bases). CDR1 and CDR2 from the germline V gene are LGHDT and YNNKEL (reference sequence). CDR3 length: 19 residues. V lost 1 base and J lost 5, with 24 bases in between. The CDR3 nucleotides are TGTGCCAGCAGCCAAGTGCCGCACAGGTCAGATGCTTATAGAAACACCATATATTTT. Translation gives CASSQVPHRSDAYRNTIYF.

In the case of this clone: Different DNA sequences within this sample yield the same CDR3. The V call is TRBV14, the J call TRBJ2-1; TRBD2 matches at 11 bases. The CDR3 spans 16 residues. In germline, CDR1 is SGHDN, CDR2 FVKESK. Trimming removed 6 bases from V and 7 bases from J; junction bases left unmatched: 11. The CDR3 nucleotides read TGTGCCAGCAGTCAAAGAACCACTAGCGGGAGAAATGAGCAGTTCTTC. It specifies CASSQRTTSGRNEQFF.

J is TRBJ1-5 and V is TRBV19; D remains unclear. Germline assignment: CDR1 LNHDA and CDR2 SQIVND (reference sequence). The V and J ends lost 6 bases and 0 bases respectively, with 12 bases between them. This CDR3 comprises 15 residues. The CDR3 loop reads CASSLILDSNQPQHF. In DNA form, the CDR3 reads TGTGCCAGTAGCCTTATCCTAGATAGCAATCAGCCCCAGCATTTT.

The gene calls are TRBV6-6 and TRBJ1-5; D unclear. Trimming removed 0 bases at V and 7 bases at J, with 7 bases between. The CDR3 totals 13 residues. Per germline, CDR1 MNHNY and CDR2 SVGAGI (reference sequence). The CDR3 region is CASSYSFVQPQHF. The CDR3 coding sequence is TGTGCCAGCAGTTACTCTTTCGTCCAGCCCCAGCATTTT.

V and J are TRBV2 and TRBJ1-6, with D maybe TRBD1 (5 bases). CDR3 length: 15 residues. The germline V and J ends were trimmed by 3 bases and 7 bases, with 13 bases remaining between them. The germline gives CDR1 SNHLY, CDR2 FYNNEI. The CDR3 spells CASSDLVGVNSPLHF. The CDR3 region has the DNA TGTGCCAGCAGTGATTTGGTAGGGGTGAATTCACCCCTCCACTTT. The full variable domain, its missing parts supplied by reference TRBV2 and TRBJ1-6, is EPEVTQTPSHQVTQMGQEVILRCVPISNHLYFYWYRQILGQKVEFLVSFYNNEISEKSEIFDDQFSVERPDGSNFTLKIRSTKLEDSAMYFCASSDLVGVNSPLHFGNGTRLTVT.

This clone was seen just once. This rearrangement joins TRBV7-8 to TRBJ1-1; perhaps TRBD1 as D (6 bases). Looked up from germline, CDR1 is SGHVS and CDR2 is FQNEAQ. The CDR3 contains 14 residues. Trimming pared 7 bases from V and 8 bases from J, leaving 20 bases between. The CDR3 protein is CASTPDRPKGEAFF. CDR3 coding DNA: TGTGCCAGCACGCCGGACAGACCCAAGGGGGAAGCTTTCTTT.